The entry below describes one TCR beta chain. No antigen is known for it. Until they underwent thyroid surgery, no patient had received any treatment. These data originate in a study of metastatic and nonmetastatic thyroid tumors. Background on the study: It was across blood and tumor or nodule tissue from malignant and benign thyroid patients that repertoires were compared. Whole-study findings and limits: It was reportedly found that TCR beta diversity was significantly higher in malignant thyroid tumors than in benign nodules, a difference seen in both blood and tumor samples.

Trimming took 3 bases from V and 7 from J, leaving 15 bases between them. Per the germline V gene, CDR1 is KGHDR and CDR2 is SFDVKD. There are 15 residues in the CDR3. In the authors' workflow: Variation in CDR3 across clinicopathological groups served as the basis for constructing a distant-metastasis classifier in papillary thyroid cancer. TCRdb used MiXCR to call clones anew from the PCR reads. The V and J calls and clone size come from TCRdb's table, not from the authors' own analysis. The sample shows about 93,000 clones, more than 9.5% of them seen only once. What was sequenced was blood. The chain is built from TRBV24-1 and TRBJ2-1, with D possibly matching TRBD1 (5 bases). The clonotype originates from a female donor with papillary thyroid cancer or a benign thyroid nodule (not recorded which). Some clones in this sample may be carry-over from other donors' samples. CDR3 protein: CATSDVNLRTNEQFF. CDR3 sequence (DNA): TGTGCCACCAGTGATGTTAATCTGCGGACAAATGAGCAGTTCTTC.